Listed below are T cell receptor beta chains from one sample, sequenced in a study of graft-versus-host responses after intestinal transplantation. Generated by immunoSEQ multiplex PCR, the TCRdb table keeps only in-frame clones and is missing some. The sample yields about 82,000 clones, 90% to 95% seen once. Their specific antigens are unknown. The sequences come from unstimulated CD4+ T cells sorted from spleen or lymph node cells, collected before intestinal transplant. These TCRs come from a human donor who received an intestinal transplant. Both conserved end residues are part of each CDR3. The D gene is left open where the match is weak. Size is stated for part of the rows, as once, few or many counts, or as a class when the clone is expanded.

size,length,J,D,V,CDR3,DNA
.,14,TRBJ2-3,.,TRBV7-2,CASSRDFDTDTQYF,TGTGCCAGCAGCCGGGACTTTGACACAGATACGCAGTATTTT
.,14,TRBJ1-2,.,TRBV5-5,CASSLERGLNGYTF,TGTGCCAGCAGCTTGGAACGAGGGTTAAATGGCTACACCTTC
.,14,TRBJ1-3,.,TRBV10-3,CAITEPGSGNTIYF,TGTGCCATCACTGAACCAGGCTCTGGAAACACCATATATTTT
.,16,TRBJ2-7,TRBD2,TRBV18,CASSTTGAGAYYEQYF,TGTGCCAGCTCAACCACCGGAGCGGGGGCGTACTACGAGCAGTACTTC
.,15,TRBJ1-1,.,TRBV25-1,CASSAPGQWNTEAFF,TGTGCCAGCAGTGCCCCTGGACAGTGGAACACTGAAGCTTTCTTT
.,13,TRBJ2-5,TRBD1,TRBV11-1,CASSLTGLETQYF,TGTGCCAGCAGCTTGACAGGGCTGGAGACCCAGTACTTC
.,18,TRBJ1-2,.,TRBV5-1,CASSLWARGMVQNYGYTF,TGCGCCAGCAGCTTGTGGGCTCGGGGGATGGTTCAGAACTATGGCTACACCTTC
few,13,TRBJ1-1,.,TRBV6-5,CASSWEVGTEAFF,TGTGCCAGCAGTTGGGAGGTCGGCACTGAAGCTTTCTTT
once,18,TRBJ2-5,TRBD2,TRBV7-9,CASSLGSGGSRTQETQYF,TGTGCCAGCAGCTTAGGGAGCGGGGGGTCTCGAACCCAAGAGACCCAGTACTTC
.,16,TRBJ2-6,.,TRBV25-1,CASSETVVSGANVLTF,TGTGCCAGCAGTGAAACGGTTGTCTCTGGGGCCAACGTCCTGACTTTC
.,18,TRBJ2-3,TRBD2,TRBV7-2,CASSLVSVRGTLTDTQYF,TGTGCCAGCAGCTTAGTGTCTGTGCGGGGGACTCTCACAGATACGCAGTATTTT
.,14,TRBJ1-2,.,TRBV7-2,CASSLSQGSYGYTF,TGTGCCAGCAGCTTATCCCAGGGCTCCTATGGCTACACCTTC
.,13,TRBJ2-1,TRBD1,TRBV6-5,CASSRQGYNEQFF,TGTGCCAGCAGCCGACAGGGCTACAATGAGCAGTTCTTC
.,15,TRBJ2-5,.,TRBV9,CASSVSTSPGETQYF,TGTGCCAGCAGCGTATCGACTAGTCCGGGGGAGACCCAGTACTTC
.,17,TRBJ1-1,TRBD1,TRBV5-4,CASSLAPDRAADTEAFF,TGTGCCAGCAGCTTGGCCCCCGACAGGGCGGCCGACACTGAAGCTTTCTTT
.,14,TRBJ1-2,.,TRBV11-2,CASSLGALNYGYTF,TGTGCCAGCAGCTTAGGAGCTCTTAACTATGGCTACACCTTC
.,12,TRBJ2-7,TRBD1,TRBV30,CAWSVQGGNPDF,TGTGCCTGGAGTGTACAGGGGGGCAATCCGGACTTC
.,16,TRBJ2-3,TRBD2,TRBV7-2,CASSLGAGGGTDTQYF,TGTGCCAGCAGCTTAGGGGCGGGGGGCGGCACAGATACGCAGTATTTT
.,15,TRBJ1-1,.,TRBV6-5,CASSPPRGGNTEAFF,TGTGCCAGCAGTCCCCCGCGGGGGGGGAACACTGAAGCTTTCTTT
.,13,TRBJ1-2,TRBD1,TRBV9,CASSTPGGIGYTF,TGTGCCAGCAGCACACCAGGGGGGATCGGCTACACCTTC
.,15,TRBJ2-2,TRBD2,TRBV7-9,CASSFWEGYTGELFF,TGTGCCAGCAGCTTCTGGGAGGGGTACACCGGGGAGCTGTTTTTT
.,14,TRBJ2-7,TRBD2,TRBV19,CASGRSGGSYEQYF,TGTGCCAGTGGACGTAGCGGGGGGAGTTACGAGCAGTACTTC
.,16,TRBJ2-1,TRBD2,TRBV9,CASSVMAGGTYNEQFF,TGTGCCAGCAGCGTAATGGCCGGGGGGACCTACAATGAGCAGTTCTTC
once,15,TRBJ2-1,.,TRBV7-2,CASSLGGSEYNEQFF,TGTGCCAGCAGCTTAGGAGGGAGTGAATACAATGAGCAGTTCTTC